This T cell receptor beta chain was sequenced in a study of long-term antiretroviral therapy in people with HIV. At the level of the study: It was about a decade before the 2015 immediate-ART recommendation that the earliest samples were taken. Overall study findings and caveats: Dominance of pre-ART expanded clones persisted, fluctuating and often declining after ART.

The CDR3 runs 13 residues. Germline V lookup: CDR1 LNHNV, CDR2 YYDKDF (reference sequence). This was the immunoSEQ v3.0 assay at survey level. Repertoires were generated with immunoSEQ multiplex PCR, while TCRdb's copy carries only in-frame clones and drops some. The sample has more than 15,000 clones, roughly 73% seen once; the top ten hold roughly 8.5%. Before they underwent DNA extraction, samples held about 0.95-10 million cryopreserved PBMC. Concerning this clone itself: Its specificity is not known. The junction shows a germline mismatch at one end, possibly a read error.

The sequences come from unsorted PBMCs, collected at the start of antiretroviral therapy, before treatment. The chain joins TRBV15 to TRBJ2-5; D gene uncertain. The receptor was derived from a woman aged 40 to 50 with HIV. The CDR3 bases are TGTGCCACCAGCAGGGTGGCCCAAGGGACCCAGTACTTC. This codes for CATSRVAQGTQYF.